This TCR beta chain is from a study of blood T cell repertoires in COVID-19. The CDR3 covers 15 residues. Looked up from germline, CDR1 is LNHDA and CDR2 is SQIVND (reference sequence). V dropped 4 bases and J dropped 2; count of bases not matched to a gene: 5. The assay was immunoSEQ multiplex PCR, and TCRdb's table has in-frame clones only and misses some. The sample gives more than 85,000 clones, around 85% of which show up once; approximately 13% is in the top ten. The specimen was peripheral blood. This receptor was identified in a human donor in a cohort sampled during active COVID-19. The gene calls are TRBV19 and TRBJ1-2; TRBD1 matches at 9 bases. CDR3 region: CASSTSGQGNYGYTF. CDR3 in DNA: TGTGCCAGTAGTACCTCGGGACAGGGCAACTATGGCTACACCTTC.